These T cell receptor beta chains were read from a single sample in a study of shared clonotypes between healthy human individuals. The data were produced by immunoSEQ multiplex PCR, yet TCRdb's version contains in-frame clones alone and is incomplete. The table lists roughly 2.1 million clones, approximately 94% of them singletons. Sequenced material: naive CD8+ T cells from PBMCs. These receptors originate from a man between 18 and 29 years old in good health. Some clones in this sample may be carry-over from other donors' samples. Each CDR3 is given with its conserved first and last residue. The order of the fields is V gene, J gene, D gene, CDR3 protein. D genes are given only for firm matches.

TRBV28	TRBJ2-5	-	CASSFRGEQETRTQYF
TRBV7-8	TRBJ2-3	-	CASSLVAARAPDTQYF
TRBV2	TRBJ2-3	TRBD1	CASKSGTGGAYDTQYF
TRBV7-9	TRBJ2-7	-	CASSFSGGEQYF
TRBV5-4	TRBJ1-1	-	CASSLQGTEAFF
TRBV4-3	TRBJ1-2	-	CASSQKRQTRYGYTF
TRBV29-1	TRBJ2-6	-	CSLAMRPGANVLTF
TRBV19	TRBJ1-3	-	CASTPTPSSGNTIYF
TRBV7-8	TRBJ2-1	TRBD2	CASSLLIAGGPQFF
TRBV5-5	TRBJ2-5	-	CASSLSGGAVKTQYF
TRBV12-5	TRBJ1-1	-	CASGLGGNNEAFF
TRBV6-1	TRBJ1-4	TRBD1	CASRGAGTGDEKLFF
TRBV19	TRBJ2-7	TRBD1	CASSMWDRVYEQYF
TRBV28	TRBJ2-1	TRBD2	CASSIQAGGSNEQFF
TRBV11-2	TRBJ2-1	TRBD2	CASSLPAGSGRASYNEQFF
TRBV4-2	TRBJ2-7	TRBD2	CASSPLPSGSSYEQYF
TRBV7-9	TRBJ2-5	-	CASSLNLKETQYF
TRBV11-1	TRBJ2-5	-	CASSLTGGALARRETQYF
TRBV7-9	TRBJ2-3	-	CASSLRVFSTDTQYF
TRBV28	TRBJ1-2	TRBD1	CASSLWTGGSRIPYGYTF
TRBV27	TRBJ1-1	TRBD1	CASSPRQGRWTEAFF
TRBV21-1	TRBJ1-5	-	CASSDVGGADYSNQPQHF
TRBV28	TRBJ2-5	-	CASSLRGGTQYF
TRBV10-3	TRBJ2-1	TRBD1	CAISWDREGLSYNEQFF
TRBV6-5	TRBJ1-1	TRBD1	CASSLGQGAPEAFF
TRBV28	TRBJ2-1	-	CASTPGRWSSYNEQFF
TRBV11-2	TRBJ2-7	TRBD2	CASSSGLAAYEQYF
TRBV4-1	TRBJ2-7	-	CASSPVGAYEQYF
TRBV7-9	TRBJ2-1	-	CASRSPSANNEQFF
TRBV4-1	TRBJ2-3	TRBD2	CASSLGLADGQSQYF
TRBV7-3	TRBJ2-3	TRBD2	CASSEIPVGREGTDTQYF
TRBV27	TRBJ2-1	-	CASSYTGPSYNEQFF
TRBV11-3	TRBJ2-2	TRBD2	CASSVGGTSGTGELFF
TRBV13	TRBJ2-5	TRBD2	CASSSTGGGREWKTQYF
TRBV28	TRBJ2-7	-	CASSSWVTGGSYEQYF
TRBV7-2	TRBJ1-2	TRBD1	CASSRTGTGYDGYTF
TRBV7-2	TRBJ2-1	TRBD2	CASSFFSGELYNEQFF
TRBV30	TRBJ1-1	-	CAWHIRTRGNTEAFF
TRBV4-1	TRBJ1-1	TRBD1	CASSPIGTVGSKTEAFF
TRBV7-8	TRBJ2-7	TRBD2	CASSLRPSGTYEQYF
TRBV13	TRBJ1-3	-	CASSLEGENTIYF
TRBV7-5	TRBJ2-2	-	CVRSSETGFHGELFF
TRBV13	TRBJ2-2	-	CASSPEGSGQTGELFF
TRBV28	TRBJ1-1	-	CASSSLSEAFF
TRBV2	TRBJ2-1	TRBD2	CASSLAGAWQFF
TRBV19	TRBJ1-5	-	CASSIPPWQPQHF
TRBV7-2	TRBJ2-3	-	CASSSHVGARRTDTQYF
TRBV6-1	TRBJ1-1	-	CASSEGLPRVRAFF
TRBV4-3	TRBJ2-2	-	CASSQDLSGLRTGELFF